Shown below are 2 T cell receptor beta chains from a single sample sequenced in a study of graft-versus-host responses after intestinal transplantation. The table came from immunoSEQ multiplex PCR; TCRdb's copy has only in-frame clones and leaves some out. The sample lists about 88,000 clones, 85% to 95% seen once, with roughly 0.18% in the top ten. For these receptors, no antigen is known. The sequenced sample was unstimulated CD4+ T cells sorted from spleen or lymph node cells, obtained before transplant. These receptors came from a human donor who was the organ donor for an intestinal transplant.

This chain uses TRBV5-1 with TRBJ1-3; D is possibly TRBD1 (6 bases). Trimming removed 0 bases from V and 0 bases from J, with 16 bases in between. This CDR3 is 18 amino acids long. CDR1 SGHRS and CDR2 YFSETQ come from the germline V gene. The chain's CDR3 is CASSLAGLGGFSGNTIYF. CDR3 nucleotides: TGCGCCAGCAGCTTGGCCGGGCTGGGGGGCTTCTCTGGAAACACCATATATTTT.

CDR3 nucleotides: TGCGCCAGCAGCTCTTATTCAGAGGGAACTGAAGCTTTCTTT. This translates into CASSSYSEGTEAFF. V is TRBV5-1 and J is TRBJ1-1; D remains unclear. The length of the CDR3 is 14 residues. Trimming took off 3 bases at V and 5 bases at J, with 14 bases between the two ends. Germline-derived CDR1 and CDR2 are SGHRS and YFSETQ.